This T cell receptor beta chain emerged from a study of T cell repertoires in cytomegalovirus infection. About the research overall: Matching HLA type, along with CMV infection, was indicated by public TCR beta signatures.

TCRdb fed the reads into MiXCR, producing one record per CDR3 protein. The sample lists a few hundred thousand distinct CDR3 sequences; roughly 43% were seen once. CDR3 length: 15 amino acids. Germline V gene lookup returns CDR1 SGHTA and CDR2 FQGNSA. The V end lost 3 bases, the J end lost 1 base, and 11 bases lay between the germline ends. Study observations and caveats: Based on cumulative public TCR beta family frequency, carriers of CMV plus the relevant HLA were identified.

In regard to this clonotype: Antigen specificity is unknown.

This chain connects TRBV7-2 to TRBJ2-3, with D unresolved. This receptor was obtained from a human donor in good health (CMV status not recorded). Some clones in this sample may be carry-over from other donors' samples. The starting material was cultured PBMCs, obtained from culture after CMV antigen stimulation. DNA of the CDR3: TGTGCCAGCAGCTTTAGGCCCGGCGGCACAGATACGCAGTATTTT. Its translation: CASSFRPGGTDTQYF.